One and the same sample provided the 27 T cell receptor beta chains below, sequenced in a study of shared clonotypes between healthy human individuals. Measured with immunoSEQ multiplex PCR; TCRdb has only the in-frame clones, and not every one. The sample contains 600,000 to 700,000 clones, more than 70% of which appear only once. Sequencing input: memory CD4+ T cells sorted from blood. As for subset: CD45RA-negative fraction. Receptor source: a woman under 40 in good health.

The rearrangement links TRBV6-4 to TRBJ2-3; TRBD2 might be the D (5 bases). The germline V and J ends were trimmed by 0 bases and 9 bases, with 10 bases remaining between them. The CDR3 runs to 13 residues. Per the germline V gene, CDR1 is MRHNA and CDR2 is SNTAGT. The CDR3 nucleotides are TGTGCCAGCAGTGACTCGTCACGGGGAACGCAGTATTTT. Its protein product is CASSDSSRGTQYF.

This clone was counted between two and nine times. The rearrangement links TRBV6-1 to TRBJ1-1, with D unclear. V dropped 5 bases and J dropped 6 bases, with 16 bases sitting between them. In germline, CDR1 is MNHNS, CDR2 SASEGT. The CDR3 covers 14 residues. CDR3 protein: CASSRRKGMAEAFF. CDR3 nucleotides: TGTGCCAGCAGTCGACGGAAAGGTATGGCTGAAGCTTTCTTT.

The sample holds a few counts of this clone. The chain is built from TRBV5-5 and TRBJ2-7, with a possible D match to TRBD2 (6 bases). Germline CDR1 is SGHKS and CDR2 is YYEKEE (reference sequence). CDR3 size: 15 residues. V was shortened by 0 bases and J by 5 bases, with 15 bases between the two germline ends. In nucleotides, the CDR3 is TGTGCCAGCAGCTTGGGCGGGACCCATGGCAACGAGCAGTACTTC. Its translation: CASSLGGTHGNEQYF.

There are a few counts of this clone. This chain links TRBV19 with TRBJ2-6; 9 bases line up with TRBD1. The CDR3 loop spans 18 amino acids. Germline-derived CDR1 and CDR2 are LNHDA and SQIVND (reference sequence). V trimming: 4 bases; J trimming: 0 bases; junction bases outside the gene matches: 7. CDR3 bases: TGTGCCAGTAGTACCCCGACAGGGGGGCTCTCTGGGGCCAACGTCCTGACTTTC. Translated: CASSTPTGGLSGANVLTF.

The chain is built from TRBV2 and TRBJ1-5; D gene unclear. This CDR3 comprises 15 residues. Germline CDR1 is SNHLY and CDR2 is FYNNEI. Trimming pared 3 bases from V and 0 bases from J, leaving 9 bases between. Written as DNA, the CDR3 is TGTGCCAGCAGTGAGTCTTTGGGTAGCAATCAGCCCCAGCATTTT. Protein product: CASSESLGSNQPQHF.

V usage is TRBV11-2 and J usage is TRBJ2-3; TRBD1 agrees at 7 bases. V shed 2 bases, J shed 4 bases, and the junction held 3 bases outside the gene matches. CDR1 SGHAT and CDR2 FQNNGV come from the germline V gene. The CDR3 sequence is 14 residues long. The CDR3 coding sequence is TGTGCCAGCAGCTTAAGACAGGGTCCAGATACGCAGTATTTT. Protein: CASSLRQGPDTQYF.

CDR3 protein: CSVDLRTPKGYIQYF. CDR3 bases: TGCAGCGTTGATTTGCGGACCCCCAAGGGGTACATTCAGTACTTC. The rearrangement joins TRBV29-1 to TRBJ2-4; D possibly corresponds to TRBD1 (5 bases). Trimming removed 3 bases at V and 8 bases at J, with 20 bases between. The CDR3 is made up of 15 amino acids. Per germline, CDR1 SQVTM and CDR2 ANQGSEA.

The gene calls are TRBV19 and TRBJ2-7; 10 positions match TRBD1. CDR3 size: 15 residues. Trimming cost V 4 bases and J 4 bases; bases outside gene matches: 7. Germline V gene data show CDR1 as LNHDA and CDR2 as SQIVND (reference sequence). Written as DNA, the CDR3 is TGTGCCAGTAGTAACCAAGGGACAGGGGTGTACGAGCAGTACTTC. Translating it yields CASSNQGTGVYEQYF. The variable domain in full, completed from reference TRBV19 and TRBJ2-7, reads DGGITQSPKYLFRKEGQNVTLSCEQNLNHDAMYWYRQDPGQGLRLIYYSQIVNDFQKGDIAEGYSVSREKKESFPLTVTSAQKNPTAFYLCASSNQGTGVYEQYFGPGTRLTVT.

J is TRBJ2-3 and V is TRBV7-9, with a tentative D call TRBD1 (8 bases). The CDR3 spans 15 residues. Germline V gene sequence: CDR1 SEHNR, CDR2 FQNEAQ (reference sequence). The V and J ends lost 4 bases and 6 bases respectively, with 17 bases between them. CDR3 DNA: TGTGCCAGCAGCTCCCTGACAGGGGAGGGGGATACGCAGTATTTT. Translated: CASSSLTGEGDTQYF.

The V gene is TRBV7-8, the J gene TRBJ2-2; the D gene is possibly TRBD1 (6 bases). The CDR3 is 17 residues long. Germline assignment: CDR1 SGHVS and CDR2 FQNEAQ. V was cut by 4 bases and J by 0 bases, with 15 bases left in between. The CDR3 sequence: CASSSAWDTTNTGELFF. The CDR3 DNA reads as TGTGCCAGCAGCTCGGCCTGGGACACCACGAACACCGGGGAGCTGTTTTTT. The variable domain in full, with the rest retrieved from reference TRBV7-8 and TRBJ2-2, is GAGVSQSPRYKVAKRGQDVALRCDPISGHVSLFWYQQALGQGPEFLTYFQNEAQLDKSGLPSDRFFAERPEGSVSTLKIQRTQQEDSAVYLCASSSAWDTTNTGELFFGEGSRLTVL.

The rearrangement links TRBV19 to TRBJ1-5; no clear D gene. Trimming took off 3 bases at V and 3 bases at J, with 6 bases between the two ends. This CDR3 is 13 amino acids long. Germline CDR1 LNHDA, CDR2 SQIVND (reference sequence). The CDR3 here is CASSMQFNQPQHF. CDR3 bases: TGTGCCAGTAGTATGCAGTTCAATCAGCCCCAGCATTTT. Full variable domain (remainder filled in from reference TRBV19 and TRBJ1-5): DGGITQSPKYLFRKEGQNVTLSCEQNLNHDAMYWYRQDPGQGLRLIYYSQIVNDFQKGDIAEGYSVSREKKESFPLTVTSAQKNPTAFYLCASSMQFNQPQHFGDGTRLSIL.

This sequence joins TRBV2 and TRBJ2-2; the D is unclear. The CDR3 has 12 residues. CDR1 SNHLY and CDR2 FYNNEI come from the germline V gene. V dropped 7 bases and J dropped 6 bases, with 9 bases sitting between them. CDR3 protein: CASTVGPGELFF. The DNA of the CDR3 is TGTGCCAGCACCGTTGGCCCCGGGGAGCTGTTTTTT.

This clone was observed a handful of times. Other DNA variants within this sample encode the same CDR3. The V and J genes are TRBV18 and TRBJ1-5; 8 bases are a match to TRBD1. The germline V gene encodes CDR1 KGHSH and CDR2 LQKENI. The CDR3 extends over 14 amino acids. The trim removed 6 bases at V and 2 bases at J, leaving 3 bases unmatched. CDR3 DNA: TGTGCCAGCTCCCCGGGACAGGGCAATCAGCCCCAGCATTTT. Its protein is CASSPGQGNQPQHF.

The rearrangement joins TRBV19 to TRBJ1-1; 7 bases map to TRBD1. The CDR3 is 15 residues long. Germline CDR1 reads LNHDA; CDR2 reads SQIVND (reference sequence). Trimming cost V 4 bases and J 0 bases; bases outside gene matches: 5. CDR3 residues: CASSTQGQMNTEAFF. The CDR3 DNA sequence: TGTGCCAGTAGTACCCAGGGACAGATGAACACTGAAGCTTTCTTT.

This clone has at least ten counts. The chain carries TRBV7-2 and TRBJ2-3, with 10 bases aligning to TRBD2. Germline CDR1 and CDR2: SGHTA and FQGNSA. V shed 1 base and J 4 bases; nucleotides not matched to a gene: 5. The CDR3 length is 16 residues. CDR3 region: CASSLGSSGSPDTQYF. CDR3 sequence (DNA): TGTGCCAGCAGCTTAGGTTCTAGCGGGAGCCCAGATACGCAGTATTTT.

This clone was detected only once. This chain uses TRBV7-9 with TRBJ1-1; no definite D call. This CDR3 has 12 residues. Germline V gene lookup returns CDR1 SEHNR and CDR2 FQNEAQ (reference sequence). The V end was cut by 5 bases, the J end by 10 bases, with 14 bases between. The CDR3 DNA follows: TGTGCCAGCAGCGCCGGCCCTCGGCCAGCTTTCTTT. It yields the protein CASSAGPRPAFF.

This sequence joins TRBV18 and TRBJ2-6; 7 nucleotides match TRBD1. Per the germline V gene, CDR1 is KGHSH and CDR2 is LQKENI. The trim removed 5 bases at V and 0 bases at J, leaving 10 bases unmatched. The CDR3 runs 18 residues. This CDR3 reads CASSFLTGLDSGANVLTF. CDR3 nucleotides: TGTGCCAGCTCATTCCTGACAGGGTTGGACTCTGGGGCCAACGTCCTGACTTTC. Combining the CDR3 with reference TRBV18 and TRBJ2-6 gives the whole variable domain NAGVMQNPRHLVRRRGQEARLRCSPMKGHSHVYWYRQLPEEGLKFMVYLQKENIIDESGMPKERFSAEFPKEGPSILRIQQVVRGDSAAYFCASSFLTGLDSGANVLTFGAGSRLTVL.

V gene TRBV10-2 combines with J gene TRBJ2-2; 7 bases fit TRBD2. Trimming took 3 bases from V and 3 from J; bases not matched to a gene: 10. This CDR3 spans 17 amino acids. Germline CDR1 WSHSY, CDR2 SAAADI. The CDR3 reads CASSEDQREQYTGELFF. The CDR3 coding sequence is TGCGCCAGCAGTGAAGACCAGCGGGAACAATACACCGGGGAGCTGTTTTTT.

This chain uses TRBV7-9 with TRBJ1-2; D not certain. The CDR3 covers 15 residues. V was cut by 6 bases and J by 4 bases, with 18 bases left in between. Germline V lookup: CDR1 SEHNR, CDR2 FQNEAQ (reference sequence). In nucleotides, the CDR3 is TGTGCCAGCAGTTACCAGGCAGTCATCTCCTATGGCTACACCTTC. Its translation: CASSYQAVISYGYTF.

The CDR3 nucleotides read TGTGCCAGCAGCCAGAAATCACCTAGGGCGGGATACGAGCAGTACTTC. Its translation is CASSQKSPRAGYEQYF. V is TRBV11-2 and J is TRBJ2-7; possibly TRBD2 for D (6 bases). The germline V and J ends were trimmed by 5 bases and 4 bases, with 21 bases remaining between them. Germline CDR1 reads SGHAT; CDR2 reads FQNNGV. CDR3 length: 16 residues.

The chain combines TRBV6-1 with TRBJ1-5, with TRBD1 matching 8 bases. V shed 2 bases and J 11 bases; nucleotides not matched to a gene: 8. The germline CDR1 and CDR2 sequences are MNHNS and SASEGT. The CDR3 contains 14 residues. The CDR3, as DNA: TGTGCCAGCAGTGAAAGAGGGACAGGCGGGTCCCAGCATTTT. Translation gives CASSERGTGGSQHF.

The CDR3 DNA reads as TGTGCCAGCTCCCTCACAGGTAGGGCACTCCCTGGGGCCAACGTCCTGACTTTC. The encoded protein is CASSLTGRALPGANVLTF. The rearrangement links TRBV18 to TRBJ2-6, with a possible D match to TRBD1 (5 bases). The CDR3 spans 18 residues. V was clipped by 6 bases and J by 2 bases, with 20 bases between them. The germline V gene encodes CDR1 KGHSH and CDR2 LQKENI.

The chain links TRBV19 to TRBJ2-3; D possibly uses TRBD1 or TRBD2 (5 bases each). The CDR3 length is 15 residues. CDR1 and CDR2 from the germline V gene are LNHDA and SQIVND (reference sequence). Trimming cost V 3 bases and J 0 bases, with 10 bases left between them. Here the CDR3 DNA reads TGTGCCAGTAGTATTTTCGGGGCTAGCACAGATACGCAGTATTTT. It translates to CASSIFGASTDTQYF.

The rearrangement uses TRBV29-1 and TRBJ1-1; D is unresolved. Germline V gene lookup returns CDR1 SQVTM and CDR2 ANQGSEA. The CDR3 has 14 amino acids. V was shortened by 6 bases and J by 0 bases, with 14 bases between the two germline ends. The CDR3 loop is CSVENSLMNTEAFF. The CDR3 nucleotides read TGCAGCGTAGAAAACAGCTTAATGAACACTGAAGCTTTCTTT.

The rearrangement uses TRBV10-2 and TRBJ2-7; perhaps TRBD2 as D (6 bases). In germline, CDR1 is WSHSY, CDR2 SAAADI. The V gene lost 5 bases and the J gene lost 0 bases, with 17 bases spanning the gap. CDR3 size: 16 residues. The CDR3 sequence: CASSKEWEAHSYEQYF. CDR3 bases: TGCGCCAGCAGTAAAGAATGGGAGGCGCACTCCTACGAGCAGTACTTC.

V is TRBV27 and J is TRBJ2-7; perhaps TRBD1 as D (7 bases). Germline CDR1 reads MNHEY; CDR2 reads SMNVEV (reference sequence). The V gene lost 0 bases and the J gene lost 3 bases, with 12 bases spanning the gap. The CDR3 length is 15 residues. Here the CDR3 reads CASSLSAGQFYEQYF. Here the CDR3 DNA reads TGTGCCAGCAGTTTATCGGCGGGACAGTTCTACGAGCAGTACTTC.

The chain carries TRBV30 and TRBJ2-6; D might be TRBD1 (5 bases). This CDR3 has 14 amino acids. Trimming removed 6 bases at V and 0 bases at J, with 9 bases between. The germline V gene encodes CDR1 GTSNPN and CDR2 SVGIG (reference sequence). The CDR3 region has the DNA TGTGCCTGCCTTAGGGGCTCTGGGGCCAACGTCCTGACTTTC. It encodes CACLRGSGANVLTF.